The T cell receptor beta chain under discussion was sequenced for a study of shared clonotypes between healthy human individuals. After removal of 2 bases from V and 8 bases from J, the junction contained 3 bases not matched to a gene. The CDR3 contains 13 residues. Germline CDR1 is ENHRY and CDR2 is SYGVKD. A remark on this clone: Its antigen is still unknown.

Researchers ran the assay at a deep level. Original processing methods: Filtering was not the same, since immunoSEQ gave junction-only sequences without quality scores. The data were produced by immunoSEQ multiplex PCR, yet TCRdb's version contains in-frame clones alone and is incomplete. That table furnishes V, J and clone size, whereas the DNA furnished D and trimming. In the table there are around 600,000 clones, around 97% of which are singletons. Study results and caveats: In general, naive subsets displayed greater estimated richness than memory subsets did.

Material: naive CD4+ T cells sorted from blood. The subset here: CD45RA+ positively selected. The receptor's source is a woman in her twenties or thirties in good health. The chain combines TRBV10-3 with TRBJ1-2, with 9 positions matching TRBD1. CDR3 loop: CAISERTGEGYTF. The CDR3 DNA is TGTGCCATCAGTGAGAGGACAGGGGAGGGCTACACCTTC.